This TCR beta chain comes out of a study of regulatory T cells in long-lasting Graves disease. Whole-study results and caveats: Among the persistent patients, some 2,900 public clonotypes were shared, more than the 966 shared among new patients.

V was cut by 1 base and J by 10 bases, with 5 bases left in between. The CDR3 is 11 amino acids. CDR1 is SEHNR, CDR2 FQNEAQ, per germline (reference sequence). To make TCR beta libraries, researchers used iRepertoire HTBI primers and Arm-PCR of CDR3 regions. TCRdb re-analysed the multiplex PCR reads in MiXCR, keeping a single row per CDR3 protein. Seen here are more than 300,000 distinct CDR3 sequences, 15% to 20% observed once, and the top ten hold around 20%. This clonotype was observed many times. Antigen unknown. Documented time point: newly diagnosed GD, antithyroid drugs for less than 3 months. PBMC-extracted RNA yielded the TCR library. This sample was also put to use in a study of T cells in Graves' hyperthyroidism and ophthalmopathy.

The J gene is TRBJ2-1, the V gene TRBV7-9; no clear D gene. Sequencing was performed on peripheral blood mononuclear cells (PBMCs), taken at new diagnosis, from a patient treated with antithyroid drugs. This sequence was found in a woman aged 18-29 years with Graves disease. CDR3: CASSLDGEQFF. CDR3 nucleotides: TGTGCCAGCAGCTTAGACGGGGAGCAGTTCTTC. Complete variable domain (other parts from reference TRBV7-9 and TRBJ2-1): DTGVSQNPRHKITKRGQNVTFRCDPISEHNRLYWYRQTLGQGPEFLTYFQNEAQLEKSRLLSDRFSAERPKGSFSTLEIQRTEQGDSAMYLCASSLDGEQFFGPGTRLTVL.